Sequencing of this T cell receptor beta chain was carried out in a study of T cell responses to AZD1222 COVID-19 vaccine. Study summary: Second-dose groups at about 4 or about 12 weeks were pooled.

Trimming removed 1 base from V and 5 bases from J, with 12 bases in between. Germline CDR1 SEHNR, CDR2 FQNEAQ (reference sequence). This CDR3 is built from 14 residues. Sequenced by immunoSEQ multiplex PCR; TCRdb stores in-frame clones only, minus some. The sample consists of 130,000 or so clones, around 94% of them appearing once. Study-level results: Breadth and depth of Spike-specific TCRs rose after two AZD1222 doses. Clonal diversity was possibly underestimated; the donors were predominantly white British and more often female.

Of note for this clone: No antigen is known for it.

The chain is built from TRBV7-9 and TRBJ2-7, with a weak D call TRBD2 (6 bases). Sequenced material: peripheral blood, taken on day 0 of AZD1222 vaccination. The TCR sequence derives from an adult in good health. CDR3 sequence (DNA): TGTGCCAGCAGCTTAGGGTCGGGAGTCCACGAGCAGTACTTC. Its protein is CASSLGSGVHEQYF.